This T cell receptor beta chain was found in a study of CD8+ T cells in alopecia areata. CDR3 length: 16 amino acids. V lost 0 bases to trimming and J lost 1 base, with 10 bases between them. Per germline, CDR1 SGHTA and CDR2 FQGNSA. A handful of patients' sorted CD4+ cells yielded CD25+CD127- cells. T lymphocytes (CD4+ and CD8+) were sorted from PBMCs. Extraction and reverse transcription of RNA yielded cDNA as the sequencing template. Profiling relied on immunoSEQ multiplex PCR, and the TCRdb table lists in-frame clones only, not all of them. Here the sample spans just over 20,000 clones, less than 70% being singletons. Of note for this clone: Its antigen is currently unknown.

Findings of the study overall: Higher clonality and more expanded CD8+ clones appeared in lesional than normal scalp.

The rearrangement uses TRBV7-2 and TRBJ1-3, with D unclear. The receptor's source is a human donor with alopecia areata. The sample taken for sequencing was CD4+ Tregs sorted from blood. This CDR3 is CASSLAARGSGNTIYF. As DNA, the CDR3 is TGTGCCAGCAGCTTAGCAGCCCGAGGATCTGGAAACACCATATATTTT. Full variable domain (rest looked up from reference TRBV7-2 and TRBJ1-3): GAGVSQSPSNKVTEKGKDVELRCDPISGHTALYWYRQSLGQGLEFLIYFQGNSAPDKSGLPSDRFSAERTGGSVSTLTIQRTQQEDSAVYLCASSLAARGSGNTIYFGEGSWLTVV.